The 11 T cell receptor beta chains presented below share a single source sample, sequenced in a study of glioma-infiltrating T cells. Using RNA template, CDR3s of TCR alpha and beta were amplified with iRepertoire arm-PCR. TCRdb fed the multiplex PCR reads into MiXCR, producing one record per CDR3 protein. The table records 45,000 or so distinct CDR3 sequences, 20% to 25% of them present only once. Source material: glioma tissue, nonneoplastic brain tissue, or PBMCs (not recorded which). These receptor sequences come from a human donor with low-grade glioma or glioblastoma, undergoing nonglioma brain surgery, or in good health (not recorded which).

At least ten counts were recorded for this clonotype. The rearrangement joins TRBV28 to TRBJ1-5; D ambiguous. Germline loops: CDR1 MDHEN, CDR2 SYDVKM. This CDR3 contains 14 residues. V lost 1 base, J lost 0 bases, and 4 bases lay in between. CDR3 bases: TGTGCCAGCAGTTTATCCGGTAGCAATCAGCCCCAGCATTTT. It encodes CASSLSGSNQPQHF. Variable domain in full (rest from reference TRBV28 and TRBJ1-5): DVKVTQSSRYLVKRTGEKVFLECVQDMDHENMFWYRQDPGLGLRLIYFSYDVKMKEKGDIPEGYSVSREKKERFSLILESASTNQTSMYLCASSLSGSNQPQHFGDGTRLSIL.

At least ten counts were recorded for this clonotype. The chain employs TRBV28 and TRBJ2-1; 8 bases align to TRBD1. Germline CDR1 is MDHEN and CDR2 is SYDVKM. After removal of 4 bases from V and 2 bases from J, the junction contained 4 bases not matched to a gene. This CDR3 region has 15 residues. The CDR3 is CASSSGQGPYNEQFF. In DNA form, the CDR3 reads TGTGCCAGCAGTTCTGGACAGGGCCCCTACAATGAGCAGTTCTTC.

This clonotype was recorded many times. The chain carries TRBV20-1 and TRBJ2-7; 7 bases are shared with TRBD1. V shed 6 bases, J shed 6 bases, and the junction held 11 bases outside the gene matches. CDR1 is DFQATT and CDR2 is SNEGSKA in the germline V gene (reference sequence). CDR3 length: 13 amino acids. In DNA, the CDR3 is TGCAGTGCCTCGACAGGGTCCCTCTTCGAGCAGTACTTC. Translation gives CSASTGSLFEQYF.

This clonotype is medium-sized. This chain links TRBV27 with TRBJ1-5, with D possibly TRBD1 on 5 matching bases. This CDR3 has 14 amino acids. The germline V and J ends were trimmed by 6 bases and 0 bases, with 9 bases remaining between them. Germline V gene sequence: CDR1 MNHEY, CDR2 SMNVEV (reference sequence). For the CDR3, the DNA is TGTGCCAGCAGCAAGACAGATAGCAATCAGCCCCAGCATTTT. Amino acid sequence: CASSKTDSNQPQHF.

This clonotype came up many times. This chain joins TRBV20-1 and TRBJ1-1; D gene ambiguous. CDR3 length: 14 amino acids. V lost 0 bases, J lost 0 bases, and 8 bases lay in between. Germline CDR1 reads DFQATT; CDR2 reads SNEGSKA (reference sequence). The DNA for the CDR3 is TGCAGTGCTAGAGATAGGGCACTGAACACTGAAGCTTTCTTT. Translating it yields CSARDRALNTEAFF.

There are many counts of this clonotype. The J gene is TRBJ2-3, the V gene TRBV28; D remains unclear. The CDR3 loop spans 11 amino acids. The V gene lost 6 bases and the J gene lost 6 bases, with 7 bases spanning the gap. The germline CDR1 and CDR2 sequences are MDHEN and SYDVKM. The CDR3 DNA reads as TGTGCCAGCAGGACACCCGATACGCAGTATTTT. Translating gives CASRTPDTQYF.

This clonotype was seen once. The junction shows a germline mismatch at one end, possibly a read error. The chain links TRBV6-1 to TRBJ2-1; maybe TRBD2 (6 bases). The germline V gene has CDR1 MNHNS and CDR2 SASEGT. The CDR3 loop spans 13 amino acids. The CDR3, as DNA: TGTGCCGGCCGACTAGTCGTACACAATGAGAAGTTCTTC. This encodes CAGRLVVHNEKFF.

Comments on this clonotype: A much more abundant neighbour one base away suggests this may be a read error. Since no conserved phenylalanine or tryptophan closes the CDR3, a read error is the likely cause. V usage is TRBV6-4 and J usage is TRBJ2-7; the D is unclear. The CDR3 is 13 residues long. Trimming took off 6 bases at V and 0 bases at J, with 9 bases between the two ends. The germline gives CDR1 MRHNA, CDR2 SNTAGT. The CDR3 protein is CASRTEVSYEQYL. The CDR3 DNA reads TGTGCCAGCAGGACCGAAGTCTCCTACGAGCAGTACCTC.

This clonotype was recorded at least ten times. The chain uses TRBV7-2 and TRBJ1-1; D might be TRBD1 (5 bases). The CDR3 runs 14 residues. Trimming shortened V by 5 bases and J by 4 bases, and 14 bases separated the two germline ends. CDR1 and CDR2 from the germline V gene are SGHTA and FQGNSA. The DNA for the CDR3 is TGTGCCAGCAGCGCCCCGGGGCGGGTCACTGAAGCTTTCTTT. Its translation: CASSAPGRVTEAFF.

Worth noting for this clonotype: Since a much larger clone is just one base distant, this may be a read error. The CDR3 DNA reads as TGTGCCAGCGCCCAAACAGACAGGTTGAACACTGAAGCTTCCTTT. Amino acids: CASAQTDRLNTEASF. The rearrangement uses TRBV12-3 or TRBV12-4 and TRBJ1-1; tentatively, D is TRBD1 (6 bases). This CDR3 region has 15 residues.

The sample holds many counts of this clonotype. This chain joins TRBV4-3 and TRBJ2-3, with 9 nucleotides matching TRBD2. The germline gives CDR1 LGHNA, CDR2 YSLEER. This CDR3 spans 17 amino acids. The junction had 13 bases not matched to a gene; V was cut back by 1 base and J by 8 bases. The CDR3, as DNA: TGCGCCAGCAGCCAAGCACTGATAGCGGGAGTATTAGGTACGCAGTATTTT. This codes for CASSQALIAGVLGTQYF.